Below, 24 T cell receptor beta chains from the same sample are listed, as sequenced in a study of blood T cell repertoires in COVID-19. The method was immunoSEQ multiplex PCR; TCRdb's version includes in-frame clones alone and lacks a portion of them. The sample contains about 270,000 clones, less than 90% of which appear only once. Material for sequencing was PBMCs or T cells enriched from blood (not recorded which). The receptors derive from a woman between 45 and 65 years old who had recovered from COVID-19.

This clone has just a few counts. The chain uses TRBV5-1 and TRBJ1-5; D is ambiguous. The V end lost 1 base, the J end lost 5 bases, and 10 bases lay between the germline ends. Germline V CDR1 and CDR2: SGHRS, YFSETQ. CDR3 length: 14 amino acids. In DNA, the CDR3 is TGCGCCAGCAGCTTGTACGGGATCGATCAGCCCCAGCATTTT. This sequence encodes CASSLYGIDQPQHF.

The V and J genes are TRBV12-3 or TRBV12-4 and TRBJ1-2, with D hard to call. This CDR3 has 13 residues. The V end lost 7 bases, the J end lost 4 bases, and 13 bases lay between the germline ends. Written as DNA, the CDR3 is TGTGCCAGCAAGGGAGGCCAGAGCTATGGCTACACCTTC. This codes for CASKGGQSYGYTF.

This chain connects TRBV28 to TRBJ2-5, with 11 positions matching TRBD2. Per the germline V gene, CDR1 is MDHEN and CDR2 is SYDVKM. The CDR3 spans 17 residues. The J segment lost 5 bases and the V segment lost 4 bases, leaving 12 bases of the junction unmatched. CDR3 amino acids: CASSSYLSGRGEETQYF. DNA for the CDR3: TGTGCCAGCAGTTCATACCTTAGCGGGAGGGGGGAGGAGACCCAGTACTTC.

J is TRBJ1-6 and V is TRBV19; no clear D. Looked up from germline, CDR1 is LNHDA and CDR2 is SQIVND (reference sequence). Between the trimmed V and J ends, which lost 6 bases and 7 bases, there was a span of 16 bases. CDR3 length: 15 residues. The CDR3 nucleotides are TGTGCCAGTAGGCCGAACGGCGGGCTAAATTCACCCCTCCACTTT. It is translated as CASRPNGGLNSPLHF.

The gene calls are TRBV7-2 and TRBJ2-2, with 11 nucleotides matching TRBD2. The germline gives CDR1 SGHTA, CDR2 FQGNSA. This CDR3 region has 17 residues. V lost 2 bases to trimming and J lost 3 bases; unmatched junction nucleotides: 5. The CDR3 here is CASSLSRTSGYTGELFF. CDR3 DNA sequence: TGTGCCAGCAGCTTATCCAGGACTAGCGGGTACACCGGGGAGCTGTTTTTT. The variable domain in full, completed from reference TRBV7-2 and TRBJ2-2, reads GAGVSQSPSNKVTEKGKDVELRCDPISGHTALYWYRQSLGQGLEFLIYFQGNSAPDKSGLPSDRFSAERTGGSVSTLTIQRTQQEDSAVYLCASSLSRTSGYTGELFFGEGSRLTVL.

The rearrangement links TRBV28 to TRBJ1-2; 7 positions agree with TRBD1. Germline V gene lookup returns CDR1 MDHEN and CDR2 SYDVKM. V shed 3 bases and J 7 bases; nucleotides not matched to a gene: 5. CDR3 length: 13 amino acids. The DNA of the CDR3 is TGTGCCAGCAGTTTCAGGGGGATTGGTGGCTACACCTTC. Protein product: CASSFRGIGGYTF.

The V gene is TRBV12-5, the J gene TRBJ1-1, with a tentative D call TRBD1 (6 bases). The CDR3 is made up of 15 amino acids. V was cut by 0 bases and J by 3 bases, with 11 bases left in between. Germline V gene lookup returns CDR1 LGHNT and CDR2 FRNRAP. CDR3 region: CASGLVTGPDTEAFF. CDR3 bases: TGTGCTAGTGGTTTGGTAACAGGGCCGGACACTGAAGCTTTCTTT.

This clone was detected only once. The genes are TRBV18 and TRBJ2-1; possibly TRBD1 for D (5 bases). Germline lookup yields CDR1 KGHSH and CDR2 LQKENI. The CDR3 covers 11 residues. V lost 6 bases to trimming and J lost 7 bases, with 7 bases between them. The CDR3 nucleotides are TGTGCCAGCTCGGACAAGAATGAGCAGTTCTTC. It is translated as CASSDKNEQFF.

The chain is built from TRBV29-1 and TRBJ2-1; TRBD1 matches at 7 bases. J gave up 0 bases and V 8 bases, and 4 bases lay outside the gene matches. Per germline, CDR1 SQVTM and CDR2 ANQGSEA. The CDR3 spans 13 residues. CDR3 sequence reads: CSTGTASYNEQFF. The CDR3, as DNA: TGCAGCACAGGGACAGCCTCCTACAATGAGCAGTTCTTC.

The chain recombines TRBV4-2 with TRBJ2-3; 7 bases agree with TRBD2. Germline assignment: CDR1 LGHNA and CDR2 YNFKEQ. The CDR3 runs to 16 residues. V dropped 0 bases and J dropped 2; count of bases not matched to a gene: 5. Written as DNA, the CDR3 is TGTGCCAGCAGCCAAGATACGAGCGGGGCCACAGATACGCAGTATTTT. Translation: CASSQDTSGATDTQYF.

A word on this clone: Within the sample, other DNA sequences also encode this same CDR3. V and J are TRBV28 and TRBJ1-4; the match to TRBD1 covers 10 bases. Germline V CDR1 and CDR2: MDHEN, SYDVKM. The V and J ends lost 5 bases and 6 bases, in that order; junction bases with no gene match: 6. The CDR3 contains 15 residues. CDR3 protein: CASSRGGTGDEKLFF. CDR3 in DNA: TGTGCCAGCAGTCGAGGTGGGACAGGGGATGAAAAACTGTTTTTT.

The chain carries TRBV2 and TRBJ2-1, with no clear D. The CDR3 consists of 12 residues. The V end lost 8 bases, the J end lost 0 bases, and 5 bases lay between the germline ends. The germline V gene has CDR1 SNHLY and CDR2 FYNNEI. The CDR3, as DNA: TGTGCCAGCGCAGGCTCCTACAATGAGCAGTTCTTC. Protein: CASAGSYNEQFF.

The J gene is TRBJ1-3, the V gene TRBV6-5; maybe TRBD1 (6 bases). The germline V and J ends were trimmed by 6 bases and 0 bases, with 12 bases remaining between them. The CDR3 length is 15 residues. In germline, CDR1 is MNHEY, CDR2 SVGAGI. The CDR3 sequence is CASSPDRNSGNTIYF. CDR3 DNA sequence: TGTGCCAGCAGCCCGGACAGAAACTCTGGAAACACCATATATTTT.

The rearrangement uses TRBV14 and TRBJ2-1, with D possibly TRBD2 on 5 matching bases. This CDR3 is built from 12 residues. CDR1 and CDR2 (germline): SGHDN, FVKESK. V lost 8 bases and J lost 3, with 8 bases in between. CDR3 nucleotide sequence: TGTGCCAGCTCGGGGAACTACAATGAGCAGTTCTTC. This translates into CASSGNYNEQFF.

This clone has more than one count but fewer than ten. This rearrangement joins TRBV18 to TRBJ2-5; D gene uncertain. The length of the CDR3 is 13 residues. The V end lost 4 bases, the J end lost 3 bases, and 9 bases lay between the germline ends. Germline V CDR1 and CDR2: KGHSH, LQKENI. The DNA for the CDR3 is TGTGCCAGCTCACTTACAGAGAAAGAGACCCAGTACTTC. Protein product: CASSLTEKETQYF.

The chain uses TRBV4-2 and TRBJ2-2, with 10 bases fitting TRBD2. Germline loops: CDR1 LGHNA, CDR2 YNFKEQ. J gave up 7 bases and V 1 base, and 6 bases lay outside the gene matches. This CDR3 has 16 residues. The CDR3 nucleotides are TGTGCCAGCAGCCAAGGGAGCGGGAGGGCCGGCGGGGAGCTGTTTTTT. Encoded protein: CASSQGSGRAGGELFF.

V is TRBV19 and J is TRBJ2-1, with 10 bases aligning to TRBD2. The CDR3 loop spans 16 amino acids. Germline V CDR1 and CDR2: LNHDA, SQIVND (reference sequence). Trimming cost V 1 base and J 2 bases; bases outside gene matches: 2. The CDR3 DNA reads TGTGCCAGTAGTATAGGGACTAGCGGAACCTACAATGAGCAGTTCTTC. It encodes CASSIGTSGTYNEQFF.

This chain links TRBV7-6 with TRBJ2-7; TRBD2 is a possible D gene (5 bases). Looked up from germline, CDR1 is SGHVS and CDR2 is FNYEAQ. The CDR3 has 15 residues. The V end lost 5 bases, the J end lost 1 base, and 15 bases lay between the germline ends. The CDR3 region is CASSPQSGTSYEQYF. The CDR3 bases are TGTGCCAGCAGCCCACAATCGGGAACTTCCTACGAGCAGTACTTC. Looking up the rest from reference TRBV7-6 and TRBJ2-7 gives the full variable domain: GAGVSQSPRYKVTKRGQDVALRCDPISGHVSLYWYRQALGQGPEFLTYFNYEAQQDKSGLPNDRFSAERPEGSISTLTIQRTEQRDSAMYRCASSPQSGTSYEQYFGPGTRLTVT.

Here the CDR3 reads CAWGSQGSGYTF. The DNA for the CDR3 is TGTGCCTGGGGCTCGCAGGGCTCTGGCTACACCTTC. The chain links TRBV30 to TRBJ1-2; D is possibly TRBD1 (5 bases). The CDR3 length is 12 residues. Germline V gene sequence: CDR1 GTSNPN, CDR2 SVGIG (reference sequence). V shed 5 bases and J shed 7 bases, with 14 bases lying between them.

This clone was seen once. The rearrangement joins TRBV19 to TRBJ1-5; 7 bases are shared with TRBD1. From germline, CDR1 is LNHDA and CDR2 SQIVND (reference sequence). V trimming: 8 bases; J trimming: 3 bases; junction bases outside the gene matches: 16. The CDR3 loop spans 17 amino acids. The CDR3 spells CASLNTGTVTFNQPQHF. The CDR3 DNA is TGTGCCAGTCTGAACACCGGGACAGTCACATTCAATCAGCCCCAGCATTTT.

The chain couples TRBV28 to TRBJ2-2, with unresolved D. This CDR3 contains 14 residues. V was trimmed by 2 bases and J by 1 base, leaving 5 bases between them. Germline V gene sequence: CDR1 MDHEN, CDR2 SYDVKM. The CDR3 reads CASSLGQNTGELFF. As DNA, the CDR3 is TGTGCCAGCAGTTTAGGGCAGAACACCGGGGAGCTGTTTTTT.

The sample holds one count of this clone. DNA for the CDR3: TGTGCCAGCAGCTTAGTGGGAGGGTGGTCTTCGGATGAGCAGTTCTTC. It encodes CASSLVGGWSSDEQFF. The chain links TRBV7-2 to TRBJ2-1, with TRBD2 identical over 7 bases. Per the germline V gene, CDR1 is SGHTA and CDR2 is FQGNSA. The length of the CDR3 is 16 residues. Trimming cost V 1 base and J 8 bases; bases outside gene matches: 11.

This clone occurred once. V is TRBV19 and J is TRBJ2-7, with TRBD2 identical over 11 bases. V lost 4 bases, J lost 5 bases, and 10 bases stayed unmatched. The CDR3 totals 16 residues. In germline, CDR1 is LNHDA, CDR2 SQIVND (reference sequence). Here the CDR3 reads CASSKDAGTSGHEQYF. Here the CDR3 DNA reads TGTGCCAGTAGTAAGGATGCCGGGACTAGCGGACACGAGCAGTACTTC.

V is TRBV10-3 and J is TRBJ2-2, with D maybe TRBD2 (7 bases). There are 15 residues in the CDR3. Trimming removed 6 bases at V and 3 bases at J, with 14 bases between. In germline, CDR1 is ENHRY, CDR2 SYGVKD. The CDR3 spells CAIRQSGGDTGELFF. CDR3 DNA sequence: TGTGCCATCAGGCAGTCGGGGGGCGACACCGGGGAGCTGTTTTTT.